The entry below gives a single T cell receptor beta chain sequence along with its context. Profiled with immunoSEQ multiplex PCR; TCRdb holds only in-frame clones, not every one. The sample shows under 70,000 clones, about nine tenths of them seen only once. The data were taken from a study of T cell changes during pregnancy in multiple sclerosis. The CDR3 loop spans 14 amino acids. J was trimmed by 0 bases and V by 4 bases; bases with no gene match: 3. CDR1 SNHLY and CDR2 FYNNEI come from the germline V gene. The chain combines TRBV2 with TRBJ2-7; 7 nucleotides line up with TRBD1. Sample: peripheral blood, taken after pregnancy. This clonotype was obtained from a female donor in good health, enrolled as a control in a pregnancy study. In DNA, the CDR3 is TGTGCCAGCAGTGTCAGGGGGAGCTCCTACGAGCAGTACTTC. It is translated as CASSVRGSSYEQYF.